Below are 21 T cell receptor beta chains sequenced from a single sample in a study of cytomegalovirus exposure and HLA in healthy donors. The data were produced by immunoSEQ multiplex PCR, yet TCRdb's version contains in-frame clones alone and is incomplete. Among about 49,000 clones listed, around 94% were seen once. The sample comprised PBMCs. The receptors derive from a man younger than 35 in good health and CMV-seronegative.

The CDR3 spells CASSLGQGNEQFF. DNA of the CDR3: TGTGCCAGCAGCTTAGGGCAGGGGAATGAGCAGTTCTTC. This sequence joins TRBV11-2 and TRBJ2-1, with TRBD1 as a possible D gene (6 bases). The CDR3 runs 13 residues. The V end was cut by 1 base, the J end by 7 bases, with 8 bases between. Per germline, CDR1 SGHAT and CDR2 FQNNGV.

This chain joins TRBV7-3 and TRBJ1-2, with D possibly matching TRBD1 (5 bases). The V and J ends lost 2 bases and 10 bases respectively, with 14 bases between them. Germline V gene data show CDR1 as SGHTA and CDR2 as FQGTGA. The CDR3 is made up of 13 amino acids. The CDR3 DNA sequence: TGTGCCAGCAGCTTAGGGGGGAGGCGAGACTACACCTTC. Translating it yields CASSLGGRRDYTF.

V gene TRBV10-3 combines with J gene TRBJ2-7; TRBD1 might be the D (5 bases). This CDR3 has 13 amino acids. In germline, CDR1 is ENHRY, CDR2 SYGVKD. V was pared by 4 bases and J by 2 bases, with 9 bases between. The CDR3 coding sequence is TGTGCCATCAGTGCCCCACAGGCCTACGAGCAGTACTTC. This codes for CAISAPQAYEQYF.

The V gene is TRBV7-3, the J gene TRBJ2-2, with 9 nucleotides matching TRBD1. V lost 4 bases to trimming and J lost 4 bases; unmatched junction nucleotides: 7. CDR3 size: 16 residues. Germline CDR1 and CDR2: SGHTA and FQGTGA. The CDR3 here is CASSSQGARVTGELFF. As DNA, the CDR3 is TGTGCCAGCAGCTCACAGGGGGCTCGTGTCACCGGGGAGCTGTTTTTT.

The chain has TRBV7-6 and TRBJ2-3; D is perhaps TRBD1 (5 bases). V dropped 1 base and J dropped 1 base, with 15 bases sitting between them. Germline values: CDR1 SGHVS, CDR2 FNYEAQ. The CDR3 runs to 17 residues. This CDR3 is CASSLGSAQVGTDTQYF. The CDR3 nucleotides read TGTGCCAGCAGCTTAGGTAGTGCACAGGTGGGCACAGATACGCAGTATTTT.

V is TRBV5-1 and J is TRBJ2-3; 11 positions agree with TRBD2. The CDR3 extends over 17 amino acids. Germline V gene lookup returns CDR1 SGHRS and CDR2 YFSETQ. The V and J ends lost 4 bases and 0 bases, in that order; junction bases with no gene match: 7. CDR3 bases: TGCGCCAGCAGCCCCGGACTAGCGGGTGGGAGCACAGATACGCAGTATTTT. It specifies CASSPGLAGGSTDTQYF. The full variable domain, its missing parts supplied by reference TRBV5-1 and TRBJ2-3, is KAGVTQTPRYLIKTRGQQVTLSCSPISGHRSVSWYQQTPGQGLQFLFEYFSETQRNKGNFPGRFSGRQFSNSRSEMNVSTLELGDSALYLCASSPGLAGGSTDTQYFGPGTRLTVL.

V and J are TRBV29-1 and TRBJ2-7; D uncertain. The CDR3 is 13 residues long. Trimming removed 5 bases from V and 2 bases from J, with 13 bases in between. In germline, CDR1 is SQVTM, CDR2 ANQGSEA. The chain's CDR3 is CSVRSTGPYEQYF. DNA for the CDR3: TGCAGCGTTCGTTCGACTGGCCCCTACGAGCAGTACTTC.

The V and J genes are TRBV5-1 and TRBJ2-7, with D perhaps TRBD1 (5 bases). Germline-derived CDR1 and CDR2 are SGHRS and YFSETQ. The CDR3 has 15 amino acids. V gave up 0 bases and J gave up 5 bases, with 15 bases separating them. The CDR3, as DNA: TGCGCCAGCAGCTTGGTTCGCAGGGCTGAAAACGAGCAGTACTTC. As protein: CASSLVRRAENEQYF.

The chain employs TRBV5-1 and TRBJ2-5; tentatively, D is TRBD1 (7 bases). Trimming took off 2 bases at V and 4 bases at J, with 12 bases between the two ends. CDR1 and CDR2 (germline): SGHRS, YFSETQ. The CDR3 covers 14 residues. In DNA, the CDR3 is TGCGCCAGCAGCTTAGGCAGGGGGGCAGAGACCCAGTACTTC. Protein product: CASSLGRGAETQYF. Filled out from reference TRBV5-1 and TRBJ2-5, the complete variable domain reads KAGVTQTPRYLIKTRGQQVTLSCSPISGHRSVSWYQQTPGQGLQFLFEYFSETQRNKGNFPGRFSGRQFSNSRSEMNVSTLELGDSALYLCASSLGRGAETQYFGPGTRLLVL.

This chain uses TRBV30 with TRBJ2-3; D possibly corresponds to TRBD1 (6 bases). The V end lost 0 bases, the J end lost 4 bases, and 11 bases lay between the germline ends. Germline CDR1 and CDR2: GTSNPN and SVGIG (reference sequence). This CDR3 region has 14 residues. CDR3 residues: CAWSVPGAADTQYF. The DNA for the CDR3 is TGTGCCTGGAGTGTACCAGGGGCTGCAGATACGCAGTATTTT.

This rearrangement joins TRBV30 to TRBJ2-3; D might be TRBD2 (5 bases). Trimming shortened V by 4 bases and J by 0 bases, and 17 bases separated the two germline ends. CDR1 and CDR2 (germline): GTSNPN, SVGIG (reference sequence). The CDR3 runs to 16 residues. The CDR3 reads CAWTPVLKRSTDTQYF. The CDR3 DNA follows: TGTGCCTGGACCCCAGTACTTAAGCGGAGCACAGATACGCAGTATTTT.

The genes are TRBV28 and TRBJ2-2; possible D gene TRBD2, 5 bases. CDR3 size: 15 residues. The germline gives CDR1 MDHEN, CDR2 SYDVKM. Trimming cost V 5 bases and J 6 bases, with 16 bases left between them. The CDR3 sequence: CASSSFGEIAGELFF. The DNA for the CDR3 is TGTGCCAGCAGTAGTTTCGGGGAAATCGCCGGGGAGCTGTTTTTT.

The J gene is TRBJ1-3, the V gene TRBV7-2; a weak D match, TRBD1 (5 bases). The V gene's germline CDR1 is SGHTA and CDR2 FQGNSA. The V end lost 1 base, the J end lost 8 bases, and 15 bases lay between the germline ends. This CDR3 is 15 amino acids long. CDR3 sequence (DNA): TGTGCCAGCAGCTTAGGGGCAGGGCTTGCGGACACCATATATTTT. Its translation: CASSLGAGLADTIYF.

The chain employs TRBV7-9 and TRBJ2-7; TRBD2 matches 7 bases. V trimming: 1 base; J trimming: 5 bases; junction bases outside the gene matches: 2. This CDR3 region has 13 residues. From germline, CDR1 is SEHNR and CDR2 FQNEAQ (reference sequence). The CDR3 region has the DNA TGTGCCAGCAGCTTAGGGGCGGGAGACGAGCAGTACTTC. The encoded protein is CASSLGAGDEQYF.

The rearrangement uses TRBV15 and TRBJ2-2; TRBD2 might be the D (6 bases). The V and J ends lost 5 bases and 4 bases respectively, with 17 bases between them. This CDR3 has 16 residues. The V gene's germline CDR1 is LNHNV and CDR2 YYDKDF (reference sequence). This CDR3 is CATSRARLASTGELFF. CDR3 in DNA: TGTGCCACCAGCCGCGCCCGGCTAGCGAGCACCGGGGAGCTGTTTTTT.

The chain uses TRBV6-1 and TRBJ2-1; the D gene is possibly TRBD1 (6 bases). Trimming took off 7 bases at V and 1 base at J, with 11 bases between the two ends. The CDR3 loop spans 14 amino acids. Per the germline V gene, CDR1 is MNHNS and CDR2 is SASEGT. CDR3 protein: CASKRTVSYNEQFF. In nucleotides, the CDR3 is TGTGCCAGCAAAAGGACAGTGTCCTACAATGAGCAGTTCTTC.

V gene TRBV9 combines with J gene TRBJ1-1; perhaps TRBD1 as D (6 bases). This CDR3 region has 15 residues. Trimming shortened V by 4 bases and J by 6 bases, and 19 bases separated the two germline ends. Per the germline V gene, CDR1 is SGDLS and CDR2 is YYNGEE. The CDR3 here is CASSLGVQGSAEAFF. The CDR3, as DNA: TGTGCCAGCAGCCTAGGTGTCCAGGGGTCGGCTGAAGCTTTCTTT.

The chain links TRBV11-3 to TRBJ2-7; the match to TRBD2 covers 8 bases. The V gene's germline CDR1 is SGHNT and CDR2 YENEEA. The CDR3 contains 14 residues. J lost 2 bases, V lost 5 bases, and 5 bases had no gene match. CDR3 sequence reads: CASSPGLAPYEQYF. The CDR3 DNA follows: TGTGCCAGCAGCCCCGGACTAGCACCCTACGAGCAGTACTTC.

The chain combines TRBV2 with TRBJ2-3; 8 positions match TRBD1. After removal of 4 bases from V and 1 base from J, the junction contained 4 bases not matched to a gene. The CDR3 totals 15 residues. Germline V gene lookup returns CDR1 SNHLY and CDR2 FYNNEI. CDR3 DNA sequence: TGTGCCAGCAGTGGTGCAGGGGGCGGCACAGATACGCAGTATTTT. Protein product: CASSGAGGGTDTQYF. Supplemented by reference TRBV2 and TRBJ2-3, the full variable domain reads EPEVTQTPSHQVTQMGQEVILRCVPISNHLYFYWYRQILGQKVEFLVSFYNNEISEKSEIFDDQFSVERPDGSNFTLKIRSTKLEDSAMYFCASSGAGGGTDTQYFGPGTRLTVL.

The V gene is TRBV15, the J gene TRBJ1-5, with no clear D. With 0 bases removed from V and 6 bases from J, the gap between germline ends came to 12 bases. CDR1 and CDR2 (germline): LNHNV, YYDKDF (reference sequence). The CDR3 has 15 residues. CDR3 protein: CATSRDWEGGQPQHF. The CDR3 DNA sequence: TGTGCCACCAGCAGAGATTGGGAGGGAGGTCAGCCCCAGCATTTT.

The chain has TRBV27 and TRBJ2-2; the D gene is possibly TRBD1 (6 bases). Germline CDR1 reads MNHEY; CDR2 reads SMNVEV (reference sequence). V was shortened by 4 bases and J by 4 bases, with 13 bases between the two germline ends. CDR3 size: 15 residues. DNA for the CDR3: TGTGCCAGCAGTTATCGGACAGCTGGCACCGGGGAGCTGTTTTTT. Amino acids: CASSYRTAGTGELFF.